One sample yielded the 21 T cell receptor beta chains listed below, sequenced in a study of control samples from healthy donors and cancer patients. Some clones are missing from TCRdb's copy, which holds only in-frame ones; the method was immunoSEQ multiplex PCR. Of tens of thousands of clones in the sample, around 92% were seen once. Source material: blood. The receptors here all came from a man aged 50-60 years in good health.

The J gene is TRBJ1-4, the V gene TRBV7-8; 10 positions agree with TRBD1. The CDR3 is 14 residues long. The J segment lost 8 bases and the V segment lost 2 bases, leaving 2 bases of the junction unmatched. Germline CDR1 reads SGHVS; CDR2 reads FQNEAQ. The CDR3 reads CASSLWTGGEKLFF. The CDR3, as DNA: TGTGCCAGCAGCTTATGGACAGGGGGGGAAAAACTGTTTTTT.

The J gene is TRBJ2-3, the V gene TRBV18; 7 positions agree with TRBD1. The CDR3 sequence is 15 residues long. The junction had 3 bases not matched to a gene; V was cut back by 1 base and J by 2 bases. Germline V gives CDR1 KGHSH, CDR2 LQKENI. CDR3 coding DNA: TGTGCCAGCTCACCACAGGGACAGTTCACAGATACGCAGTATTTT. Its protein product is CASSPQGQFTDTQYF.

J is TRBJ1-1 and V is TRBV2; unclear D gene. From germline, CDR1 is SNHLY and CDR2 FYNNEI. Deletions cut 2 bases from V and 4 bases from J, with 11 bases between. The CDR3 is 14 residues long. CDR3 amino acids: CASSERAQGTEAFF. Written as DNA, the CDR3 is TGTGCCAGCAGTGAAAGAGCTCAAGGCACTGAAGCTTTCTTT.

The V call is TRBV5-4, the J call TRBJ1-6; 7 bases map to TRBD1. V shed 4 bases and J 8 bases; nucleotides not matched to a gene: 6. The CDR3 contains 14 residues. CDR1 and CDR2 (germline): SGHNT, YYREEE (reference sequence). CDR3 sequence (DNA): TGTGCCAGCAGCGCACGACAGGGAGATTCACCCCTCCACTTT. Translating it yields CASSARQGDSPLHF.

The V call is TRBV11-3, the J call TRBJ2-2; a possible D gene is TRBD2 (6 bases). The V end was cut by 4 bases, the J end by 2 bases, with 8 bases between. Germline V gene sequence: CDR1 SGHNT, CDR2 YENEEA. The CDR3 is 14 amino acids. In DNA, the CDR3 is TGTGCCAGCAGCTCGGGACTTAACACCGGGGAGCTGTTTTTT. This gives the protein CASSSGLNTGELFF.

The chain is built from TRBV7-9 and TRBJ2-3; possible D gene TRBD1, 6 bases. Trimming pared 3 bases from V and 7 bases from J, leaving 11 bases between. Germline V gene sequence: CDR1 SEHNR, CDR2 FQNEAQ (reference sequence). This CDR3 has 13 amino acids. This CDR3 reads CASSFDRWNTQYF. DNA of the CDR3: TGTGCCAGCAGCTTCGACAGGTGGAATACGCAGTATTTT. Variable domain in full (rest from reference TRBV7-9 and TRBJ2-3): DTGVSQNPRHKITKRGQNVTFRCDPISEHNRLYWYRQTLGQGPEFLTYFQNEAQLEKSRLLSDRFSAERPKGSFSTLEIQRTEQGDSAMYLCASSFDRWNTQYFGPGTRLTVL.

The chain employs TRBV5-6 and TRBJ2-7; D is ambiguous. Trimming took off 0 bases at V and 6 bases at J, with 7 bases between the two ends. Germline CDR1 SGHDT, CDR2 YYEEEE. This CDR3 has 12 amino acids. The CDR3 loop is CASSLGVGEQYF. In nucleotides, the CDR3 is TGTGCCAGCAGCTTGGGGGTAGGCGAGCAGTACTTC.

This CDR3 reads CASSLGNRGPYTGELFF. The CDR3 nucleotides are TGTGCCAGCAGCTTAGGGAACAGGGGGCCGTACACCGGGGAGCTGTTTTTT. The chain uses TRBV11-2 and TRBJ2-2; 9 positions match TRBD1. Per germline, CDR1 SGHAT and CDR2 FQNNGV. The CDR3 is 17 amino acids. The trim removed 1 base at V and 3 bases at J, leaving 6 bases unmatched.

This clone was counted only a few times. V and J are TRBV7-6 and TRBJ2-5; the D call may be TRBD1 or TRBD2 (6 bases each). Germline V gives CDR1 SGHVS, CDR2 FNYEAQ. Trimming took 1 base from V and 4 from J, leaving 13 bases between them. The CDR3 contains 15 residues. CDR3 residues: CASSLVGGAPETQYF. The CDR3 bases are TGTGCCAGCAGCTTAGTCGGGGGCGCCCCAGAGACCCAGTACTTC. Full variable domain (remainder filled in from reference TRBV7-6 and TRBJ2-5): GAGVSQSPRYKVTKRGQDVALRCDPISGHVSLYWYRQALGQGPEFLTYFNYEAQQDKSGLPNDRFSAERPEGSISTLTIQRTEQRDSAMYRCASSLVGGAPETQYFGPGTRLLVL.

This clone occurred once. The V gene is TRBV9, the J gene TRBJ1-5; D not certain. Germline CDR1 SGDLS, CDR2 YYNGEE. The V end lost 4 bases, the J end lost 3 bases, and 17 bases lay between the germline ends. This CDR3 has 16 amino acids. CDR3 nucleotide sequence: TGTGCCAGCAGCCTTCTCCCCGGTATGGACAATCAGCCCCAGCATTTT. It specifies CASSLLPGMDNQPQHF.

The chain couples TRBV19 to TRBJ1-5; D not resolved. Per the germline V gene, CDR1 is LNHDA and CDR2 is SQIVND (reference sequence). The CDR3 sequence is 14 residues long. The V and J ends lost 5 bases and 3 bases respectively, with 11 bases between them. The CDR3 sequence: CASSSWPPNQPQHF. The CDR3 DNA reads as TGTGCCAGTAGTTCGTGGCCGCCCAATCAGCCCCAGCATTTT.

The V gene is TRBV7-2, the J gene TRBJ2-3; no definite D call. V was pared by 4 bases and J by 1 base, with 6 bases between. Germline V gene data show CDR1 as SGHTA and CDR2 as FQGNSA. The CDR3 runs 13 residues. CDR3 in DNA: TGTGCCAGCAGCTCGGACGGCACAGATACGCAGTATTTT. Translation: CASSSDGTDTQYF. Full variable domain (outside the CDR3, taken from reference TRBV7-2 and TRBJ2-3): GAGVSQSPSNKVTEKGKDVELRCDPISGHTALYWYRQSLGQGLEFLIYFQGNSAPDKSGLPSDRFSAERTGGSVSTLTIQRTQQEDSAVYLCASSSDGTDTQYFGPGTRLTVL.

V usage is TRBV6-6 and J usage is TRBJ1-4; perhaps TRBD1 as D (5 bases). Germline CDR1 and CDR2: MNHNY and SVGAGI (reference sequence). Between the trimmed V and J ends, which lost 1 base and 5 bases, there was a span of 14 bases. There are 16 residues in the CDR3. The CDR3 DNA follows: TGTGCCAGCAGTTACTGGGGGACGAAGGCCAATGAAAAACTGTTTTTT. Its translation is CASSYWGTKANEKLFF.

The chain combines TRBV5-8 with TRBJ2-1, with 9 positions matching TRBD2. This CDR3 spans 15 amino acids. Trimming took 0 bases from V and 5 from J; bases not matched to a gene: 3. CDR1 SGHTS and CDR2 YDEGEE come from the germline V gene. The CDR3 spells CASSLGTSANNEQFF. In DNA form, the CDR3 reads TGTGCCAGCAGCTTGGGGACTAGCGCCAACAATGAGCAGTTCTTC. The variable domain in full, with the rest retrieved from reference TRBV5-8 and TRBJ2-1, is EAGVTQSPTHLIKTRGQQATLRCSPISGHTSVYWYQQALGLGLQFLLWYDEGEERNRGNFPPRFSGRQFPNYSSELNVNALELEDSALYLCASSLGTSANNEQFFGPGTRLTVL.

V usage is TRBV30 and J usage is TRBJ1-2, with TRBD1 matching over 9 bases. Germline V gene sequence: CDR1 GTSNPN, CDR2 SVGIG (reference sequence). The CDR3 loop spans 15 amino acids. V dropped 0 bases and J dropped 6; count of bases not matched to a gene: 8. The CDR3 spells CAWSVPNRGQDGYTF. DNA for the CDR3: TGTGCCTGGAGTGTCCCAAACAGGGGGCAAGATGGCTACACCTTC.

This chain links TRBV11-3 with TRBJ1-3; D is perhaps TRBD1 (5 bases). The germline V gene encodes CDR1 SGHNT and CDR2 YENEEA. This CDR3 contains 17 residues. Trimming cost V 3 bases and J 0 bases, with 15 bases left between them. DNA of the CDR3: TGTGCCAGCAGCTTGGACTTGGGACTGATCTCTGGAAACACCATATATTTT. It translates to CASSLDLGLISGNTIYF.

The V call is TRBV5-8, the J call TRBJ1-6, with 7 bases identical to TRBD1. Germline CDR1 reads SGHTS; CDR2 reads YDEGEE. The CDR3 loop spans 14 amino acids. V was pared by 2 bases and J by 9 bases, with 5 bases of the junction left unmatched. CDR3 residues: CASSFLQGGSPLHF. The CDR3 DNA reads as TGTGCCAGCAGCTTTCTCCAGGGGGGTTCACCCCTCCACTTT.

The chain employs TRBV12-5 and TRBJ1-1, with 7 nucleotides matching TRBD1. Germline V lookup: CDR1 LGHNT, CDR2 FRNRAP. The V gene end was trimmed by 2 bases and the J gene end by 7 bases; junction bases not matched to a gene: 1. The CDR3 spans 12 residues. DNA for the CDR3: TGTGCTAGTGGTTTGAGGACAGGTGAAGCTTTCTTT. Protein: CASGLRTGEAFF.

The chain links TRBV11-2 to TRBJ1-1; no definite D call. The CDR3 totals 15 residues. Per germline, CDR1 SGHAT and CDR2 FQNNGV. Trimming removed 6 bases from V and 0 bases from J, with 14 bases in between. The CDR3 nucleotides read TGTGCCAGCAGGAGACATGGCCGAGTGAACACTGAAGCTTTCTTT. Protein: CASRRHGRVNTEAFF.

This rearrangement joins TRBV12-3 or TRBV12-4 to TRBJ2-1; possible D gene TRBD2, 6 bases. The ends were cut back, 6 bases at V and 9 bases at J, with 12 bases in the middle. The CDR3 contains 12 residues. The CDR3 loop reads CASSPGSPEQFF. The CDR3 bases are TGTGCCAGCAGCCCCGGGAGTCCTGAGCAGTTCTTC.

The CDR3 nucleotides read TGTGCCAGCAGCCCGAGGCTGGGAGGGAATGGCTACACCTTC. This gives the protein CASSPRLGGNGYTF. The V gene is TRBV5-6, the J gene TRBJ1-2; D is undetermined. Germline lookup yields CDR1 SGHDT and CDR2 YYEEEE. Trimming took 4 bases from V and 6 from J, leaving 16 bases between them. This CDR3 has 14 residues.